This T cell receptor (beta chain) emerged from a study of OX40 agonist ivuxolimab in advanced cancers. As for the study in general: Those treated in dose escalation had hepatocellular carcinoma, melanoma, renal cell cancer or head and neck cancer.

V lost 0 bases, J lost 0 bases, and 15 bases lay in between. There are 18 residues in the CDR3. Per germline, CDR1 KGHSH and CDR2 LQKENI. Study results and limitations: The CD4+ and CD8+ T cells in the blood had expanded clonally by week 6 at 0.1 to 3.0 mg/kg. Average numbers of expanded clones were greater in CD8+ T cells than in CD4+.

Concerning this clone: Antigen: not known.

TCRdb keeps only in-frame clones here, not all; method: immunoSEQ multiplex PCR. The data show 80,000 or so clones, roughly 91% seen once. The TCR sequence derives from an adult with an advanced solid tumor such as melanoma, head and neck, liver or kidney cancer. This chain joins TRBV18 and TRBJ2-1; a weak D match, TRBD2 (5 bases). Material: CD4+ or CD8+ T cells sorted from blood, obtained in a trial of the OX40 agonist ivuxolimab. Here the CDR3 reads CASSPPGEAPSSYNEQFF. The CDR3 region has the DNA TGTGCCAGCTCACCACCGGGAGAAGCGCCTAGCTCCTACAATGAGCAGTTCTTC. Based on the CDR3 plus reference TRBV18 and TRBJ2-1, the full variable domain is NAGVMQNPRHLVRRRGQEARLRCSPMKGHSHVYWYRQLPEEGLKFMVYLQKENIIDESGMPKERFSAEFPKEGPSILRIQQVVRGDSAAYFCASSPPGEAPSSYNEQFFGPGTRLTVL.